This T cell receptor beta chain was recovered during a study of blood T cell repertoires in COVID-19. Participants were aged about 18 to 89 years from 20 to 30 US areas. Participants' own reports of clinical history determined their cohort assignment. Profiling relied on immunoSEQ multiplex PCR, and the TCRdb table lists in-frame clones only, not all of them. The sample holds some 240,000 clones, around nine tenths seen once. The V gene's germline CDR1 is KGHSH and CDR2 LQKENI. Trimming stripped 5 bases from V and 0 bases from J, with 13 bases between. The CDR3 length is 15 residues. This clone was observed once.

This receptor was obtained from a woman aged 40 to 50 who had been exposed to COVID-19. Material: PBMCs or T cells enriched from blood (not recorded which). The rearrangement links TRBV18 to TRBJ1-1, with D possibly being TRBD1 (6 bases). CDR3 protein: CASSGGQRVNTEAFF. The CDR3 DNA is TGTGCCAGCTCAGGAGGACAGAGGGTGAACACTGAAGCTTTCTTT.